This TCR beta chain was recorded in a study of Ad26.COV2.S vaccination and SARS-CoV-2 variants. Study as a whole: Once, or twice with 56 days between doses, Ad26.COV2.S was given intramuscularly. Findings and caveats of the study: Responses of T cells in total may have been underestimated by the TCR breadth and depth analyses. Substantial breadth was reported for post-vaccination spike-specific CD8+ and CD4+ T cells.

Data came from immunoSEQ multiplex PCR; TCRdb stores just in-frame clones and leaves some out. The table lists around 420,000 clones, more than 75% of them singletons, with about 3.6% in the top ten. Treatment: 15 to 20 received Ad26.COV2.S at low or high dose, single or two shots; several received placebo; per-sample allocation not given. After the first vaccine or placebo injection, samples were drawn on day 63. This clone was seen a single time. What it binds is not known. The clonotype comes from a person between 18 and 65 years old who received the Ad26.COV2.S COVID-19 vaccine or a placebo. The sequences come from peripheral blood, collected in a trial of Ad26.COV2.S vaccine versus placebo.

CDR3 sequence: CASSPMTSGGRSSYNEQFF. CDR3 DNA: TGTGCCAGCAGCCCGATGACTAGCGGGGGCAGGAGCTCCTACAATGAGCAGTTCTTC. The chain uses TRBV5-4 and TRBJ2-1; 12 nucleotides align to TRBD2. The CDR3 is made up of 19 amino acids. J lost 0 bases, V lost 4 bases, and 11 bases had no gene match. Germline V gives CDR1 SGHNT, CDR2 YYREEE (reference sequence).